Listed below are T cell receptor beta chains from one sample, sequenced in a study of spatial heterogeneity in lung cancer. TCRdb redid the calling of the 5' RACE reads with MiXCR, one entry per CDR3 protein. The sample carries 26,000 or so distinct CDR3 sequences, around 8% recorded once. The specimen comprised PBMCs, sampled at surgery. These TCRs come from a female donor with early-stage non-small cell lung cancer. The CDR3 runs from the conserved cysteine through the conserved F or W. Fields, in order: clone size, CDR3 length, D gene, J gene, V gene, CDR3 DNA, CDR3 protein. The D gene is left open where the match is weak. Not all rows give a size; the values are once, few, many and, for expanded clones, a class.

size: few; length: 16; D: TRBD2; J: TRBJ2-2; V: TRBV7-2; DNA: TGTGCCAGCAGCTTAGCGGGACTAGCGGGAGGCGGGGAGCTGTTTTTT; CDR3: CASSLAGLAGGGELFF
size: many; length: 11; D: -; J: TRBJ2-1; V: TRBV20-1; DNA: TGCAGTGCTAGCCCCAGGTATGAGCAGTTCTTC; CDR3: CSASPRYEQFF
size: -; length: 15; D: -; J: TRBJ2-6; V: TRBV27; DNA: TGTGCCAGCAGTATCAACAGGGCTGGGGCCAACGTCCTGACTTTC; CDR3: CASSINRAGANVLTF
size: many; length: 15; D: TRBD1; J: TRBJ1-1; V: TRBV9; DNA: TGTGCCAGCAGCGCCGGACAGGGATCGGACACTGAAGCTTTCTTT; CDR3: CASSAGQGSDTEAFF
size: -; length: 12; D: -; J: TRBJ2-3; V: TRBV2; DNA: TGTGCCAGCACAGGACTGGGAGATACGCAGTATTTT; CDR3: CASTGLGDTQYF
size: many; length: 12; D: -; J: TRBJ1-5; V: TRBV19; DNA: TGTGCCAGTAGTATTACGGGTCAGCCCCAGCATTTT; CDR3: CASSITGQPQHF
size: many; length: 13; D: -; J: TRBJ2-7; V: TRBV9; DNA: TGTGCCAGCAGCGTAGGTCTAGCCGGCGAGCAGTACTTC; CDR3: CASSVGLAGEQYF
size: many; length: 14; D: -; J: TRBJ2-2; V: TRBV30; DNA: TGTGCCTGGAACCTGGGGGGAAGCGGCGGGGAGCTGTTTTTT; CDR3: CAWNLGGSGGELFF
size: many; length: 17; D: -; J: TRBJ1-1; V: TRBV12-5; DNA: TGTGCTAGTGGTTTGGTAAGGACACCAAGGGGGAACACTGAAGCTTTCTTT; CDR3: CASGLVRTPRGNTEAFF
size: -; length: 14; D: -; J: TRBJ1-6; V: TRBV11-3; DNA: TGTGCCAGCAGCCGGGGACCGGATAATTCACCCCTCCACTTT; CDR3: CASSRGPDNSPLHF
size: -; length: 13; D: -; J: TRBJ2-5; V: TRBV2; DNA: TGTGCCAGCGGGGGAGAGGGCCAGGGGACCCAGTACTTC; CDR3: CASGGEGQGTQYF
size: once; length: 14; D: TRBD1; J: TRBJ1-2; V: TRBV28; DNA: TGTGCCAGCATCCAGGGGGCGCCGAACTATGGCTACACCTTC; CDR3: CASIQGAPNYGYTF
size: -; length: 16; D: TRBD2; J: TRBJ2-7; V: TRBV20-1; DNA: TGCAGTGCTAGAGGGACGGGACTAGATTTTGTCTTCGAGCAGTACTTC; CDR3: CSARGTGLDFVFEQYF
size: many; length: 17; D: -; J: TRBJ2-1; V: TRBV29-1; DNA: TGCAGCGTTGAAGGATCCTACAGCAGGGGCTCCTACAATGAGCAGTTCTTC; CDR3: CSVEGSYSRGSYNEQFF
size: many; length: 12; D: TRBD1; J: TRBJ2-7; V: TRBV30; DNA: TGTGCCTGCCAAACAGGGGCAAGGGAGCAGTACTTC; CDR3: CACQTGAREQYF
size: -; length: 12; D: -; J: TRBJ1-4; V: TRBV6-1; DNA: TGTGCCAGCAGTCCGGGATCTGAAAAACTGTTTTTT; CDR3: CASSPGSEKLFF
size: many; length: 12; D: -; J: TRBJ2-1; V: TRBV29-1; DNA: TGCAGCGTTTGGGGAACACACAATGAGCAGTTCTTC; CDR3: CSVWGTHNEQFF
size: many; length: 14; D: -; J: TRBJ1-5; V: TRBV28; DNA: TGTGCCAGCAGTTTCCTGGGGGGAGAGAAGCCCCAGCATTTT; CDR3: CASSFLGGEKPQHF
size: -; length: 14; D: TRBD2; J: TRBJ2-7; V: TRBV20-1; DNA: TGCAGTGCTAGCCCGACTAGCGGAGCTAGGGAGCAGTACTTC; CDR3: CSASPTSGAREQYF
size: -; length: 15; D: -; J: TRBJ2-7; V: TRBV20-1; DNA: TGCAGTGCTAGACCCCCCGACAGGACCCACTACGAGCAGTACTTC; CDR3: CSARPPDRTHYEQYF
size: -; length: 12; D: -; J: TRBJ1-5; V: TRBV28; DNA: TGTGCCAGCAGTTTATTGACTGCCCCCCAGCATTTT; CDR3: CASSLLTAPQHF
size: many; length: 13; D: -; J: TRBJ2-1; V: TRBV15; DNA: TGTGCCACCAGCTTTGCGTCCTACAATGAGCAGTTCTTC; CDR3: CATSFASYNEQFF
size: -; length: 15; D: TRBD2; J: TRBJ2-7; V: TRBV20-1; DNA: TGCAGTGCTAGAGAAGGTAGCGGGAGCTCCTACGAGCAGTACTTC; CDR3: CSAREGSGSSYEQYF
size: many; length: 13; D: -; J: TRBJ2-2; V: TRBV7-3; DNA: TGTGCCAGCAGCTTAGCACCGGCCGGGGAGCTGTTTTTT; CDR3: CASSLAPAGELFF
size: many; length: 14; D: -; J: TRBJ1-2; V: TRBV5-4; DNA: TGTGCCAGCAGCTTGGGGCAGGGAAGCTATGGCTACACCTTC; CDR3: CASSLGQGSYGYTF
size: many; length: 17; D: TRBD2; J: TRBJ2-1; V: TRBV7-6; DNA: TGTGCCAGCAGCTCCGGACTAGCGGGAGACTCCTACAATGAGCAGTTCTTC; CDR3: CASSSGLAGDSYNEQFF
size: many; length: 11; D: -; J: TRBJ1-1; V: TRBV20-1; DNA: TGCAGTGCTAGAGATCTAGGTGAAGCTTTCTTT; CDR3: CSARDLGEAFF
size: many; length: 11; D: -; J: TRBJ1-2; V: TRBV5-1; DNA: TGCGCCAGCAAACAGTCTTCCGGCTACACCTTC; CDR3: CASKQSSGYTF
size: few; length: 16; D: TRBD2; J: TRBJ2-3; V: TRBV19; DNA: TGTGCCAGTAGTAAGGGACTAGCGGGAGATGGCGATACGCAGTATTTT; CDR3: CASSKGLAGDGDTQYF
size: many; length: 16; D: TRBD1; J: TRBJ2-2; V: TRBV4-2; DNA: TGTGCCAGCAGCCGAGGACAGGACGCGAACACCGGGGAGCTGTTTTTT; CDR3: CASSRGQDANTGELFF
size: many; length: 16; D: -; J: TRBJ1-5; V: TRBV24-1; DNA: TGTGCCACCAGTGATTCCTACAGGGTTGGCAATCAGCCCCAGCATTTT; CDR3: CATSDSYRVGNQPQHF
size: many; length: 13; D: -; J: TRBJ1-1; V: TRBV27; DNA: TGTGCCAGCAGTTGGGGGGGTTACACTGAAGCTTTCTTT; CDR3: CASSWGGYTEAFF
size: many; length: 14; D: -; J: TRBJ2-3; V: TRBV5-4; DNA: TGTGCCAGCAGCTCCAGGGGAGGGCCAGATACGCAGTATTTT; CDR3: CASSSRGGPDTQYF
size: medium-sized; length: 14; D: -; J: TRBJ2-3; V: TRBV20-1; DNA: TGCAGTGCTCCCCGACAGTCTAGCACAGATACGCAGTATTTT; CDR3: CSAPRQSSTDTQYF
size: many; length: 15; D: -; J: TRBJ2-7; V: TRBV5-4; DNA: TGTGCCAGCAGCTTAGGAAGTGGGATAGCATACGAGCAGTACTTC; CDR3: CASSLGSGIAYEQYF
size: many; length: 12; D: -; J: TRBJ1-1; V: TRBV9; DNA: TGTGCCAGCAGCGACAGGAACACTGAAGCTTTCTTT; CDR3: CASSDRNTEAFF
size: many; length: 17; D: -; J: TRBJ1-3; V: TRBV27; DNA: TGTGCCAGCAGTTCACTAGGGCCTCTAGTAGGCGGAAACACCATATATTTT; CDR3: CASSSLGPLVGGNTIYF
size: many; length: 15; D: -; J: TRBJ2-6; V: TRBV19; DNA: TGTGCCAGTAGTAGCGGACGCTCTGGGGCCAACGTCCTGACTTTC; CDR3: CASSSGRSGANVLTF
size: many; length: 20; D: TRBD1; J: TRBJ1-4; V: TRBV5-5; DNA: TGTGCCAGCAGCTGGGCGATAAGGGGACAGGAGCTACGTGGTAATGAAAAACTGTTTTTT; CDR3: CASSWAIRGQELRGNEKLFF
size: -; length: 14; D: TRBD1; J: TRBJ1-5; V: TRBV20-1; DNA: TGCAGTGCTACGGCTTTGACAGGGTATCAGCCCCAGCATTTT; CDR3: CSATALTGYQPQHF
size: -; length: 15; D: TRBD1; J: TRBJ1-4; V: TRBV7-4; DNA: TGTGCCAGCAGCTTAGTAGACAGGGGAGGCGAAAAACTGTTTTTT; CDR3: CASSLVDRGGEKLFF
size: many; length: 15; D: TRBD1; J: TRBJ1-5; V: TRBV19; DNA: TGTGCCAGTAGTGACTGGACAGGGGGCAGTCAGCCCCAGCATTTT; CDR3: CASSDWTGGSQPQHF
size: many; length: 15; D: -; J: TRBJ1-5; V: TRBV18; DNA: TGTGCCAGCTCACCCCGGGACGCCCGCAATCAGCCCCAGCATTTT; CDR3: CASSPRDARNQPQHF
size: -; length: 15; D: TRBD2; J: TRBJ2-2; V: TRBV6-6; DNA: TGTGCCAGCAGTACCGGGGGGTTGAACACCGGGGAGCTGTTTTTT; CDR3: CASSTGGLNTGELFF
size: many; length: 14; D: -; J: TRBJ1-1; V: TRBV20-1; DNA: TGCAGTGCGGACGGTCAGCTCATGAACACTGAAGCTTTCTTT; CDR3: CSADGQLMNTEAFF
size: many; length: 17; D: TRBD2; J: TRBJ2-1; V: TRBV6-2/TRBV6-3; DNA: TGTGCCAGCAAACAACCTAAAAGCTCCGGGAGGAACAATGAGCAGTTCTTC; CDR3: CASKQPKSSGRNNEQFF